This TCR beta chain is from a study of cytomegalovirus exposure and HLA in healthy donors. The sample holds one count of this clone. Its antigen is still unknown. Study observations and caveats: Analysis was performed later, and it showed HLA-associated TCR beta chains to be more clonally expanded than equally common others.

The junction had 8 bases not matched to a gene; V was cut back by 2 bases and J by 2 bases. CDR3 length: 17 amino acids. The V gene's germline CDR1 is MGHRA and CDR2 YSYEKL. The PCR contained 60 Vbeta and 13 Jbeta primers. The table came from immunoSEQ multiplex PCR; TCRdb's copy has only in-frame clones and leaves some out. The sample shows fewer than 200,000 clones, roughly 65% of them seen only once. The chain couples TRBV4-1 to TRBJ2-7; 11 positions match TRBD2. Sequenced: PBMCs. This sequence originates from a woman under 30 in good health and CMV-seropositive. The CDR3 DNA follows: TGCGCCAGCAGCCAAAGACCCCTAGCGGGGGGAACCTACGAGCAGTACTTC. Translation: CASSQRPLAGGTYEQYF.